Below, 8 T cell receptor beta chains from the same sample are listed, as sequenced in a study of persistence of HIV-infected CD4 T cells. The libraries were made with immunoSEQ version 4 in survey mode. Using immunoSEQ multiplex PCR, the repertoire was profiled, and TCRdb retains in-frame clones only, with some absent. The table lists 35,000 or so clones, more than 70% of them singletons, with approximately 5.4% in the top ten. Antigens of these TCRs are unknown. Overlapping HIV-1 Gag 15-mer peptides at roughly 1 ug per peptide per mL were used. Sorted nonresponding memory CD4+ T cells were CD40L-negative, CD69-negative, CD45RO-high. Sequenced material: cultured CD4+ T cells from PBMCs, taken from a patient who received antiretroviral therapy. The receptors shown here come from an adult with HIV. The donor label of this sample is uncertain.

This clone was detected only a few times. The rearrangement uses TRBV6-5 and TRBJ1-6; a possible D gene is TRBD1 (5 bases). Germline V lookup: CDR1 MNHEY, CDR2 SVGAGI. The CDR3 is made up of 15 amino acids. V was trimmed by 5 bases and J by 5 bases, leaving 13 bases between them. Written as DNA, the CDR3 is TGTGCCAGCAGTAGACGGACACCAGATAATTCACCCCTCCACTTT. Translated, it gives CASSRRTPDNSPLHF.

This clone is a singleton in its sample. The chain combines TRBV5-3 with TRBJ2-7, with D tentatively TRBD1 or TRBD2 (5 bases each). TRBV5-3 is flagged as an ORF with uncertain function. The CDR3 is 16 residues long. Trimming cost V 3 bases and J 0 bases, with 16 bases left between them. The CDR3 loop is CARSYLPGASSYEQYF. For the CDR3, the DNA is TGTGCCAGAAGCTACCTTCCCGGGGCCAGCTCCTACGAGCAGTACTTC.

The chain has TRBV7-3 and TRBJ2-3, with 10 bases that match TRBD1. V gave up 1 base and J gave up 0 bases; unmatched junction bases: 10. From germline, CDR1 is SGHTA and CDR2 FQGTGA. The CDR3 has 19 residues. The CDR3 DNA follows: TGTGCCAGCAGCTTAAGGGGACAGGGGACGATAGGTAGCACAGATACGCAGTATTTT. Encoded protein: CASSLRGQGTIGSTDTQYF.

The chain joins TRBV7-8 to TRBJ2-3; TRBD1 is a possible D gene (6 bases). The germline V gene has CDR1 SGHVS and CDR2 FQNEAQ. The CDR3 has 15 residues. Trimming left V 4 bases short and J 2 bases short, with 13 bases between. The CDR3 spells CASSSRGGYTDTQYF. The CDR3 DNA is TGTGCCAGCAGCTCAAGAGGGGGTTACACAGATACGCAGTATTTT.

V and J are TRBV4-1 and TRBJ2-7, with D possibly TRBD2 on 5 matching bases. The CDR3 extends over 17 amino acids. Trimming took off 0 bases at V and 2 bases at J, with 17 bases between the two ends. Looked up from germline, CDR1 is MGHRA and CDR2 is YSYEKL. The CDR3 loop reads CASSQDRTGITAYEQYF. CDR3 DNA sequence: TGCGCCAGCAGCCAAGATCGGACGGGGATCACGGCCTACGAGCAGTACTTC.

This clone showed up just a few times. This chain connects TRBV19 to TRBJ1-5, with D possibly being TRBD1 (5 bases). The germline V gene encodes CDR1 LNHDA and CDR2 SQIVND (reference sequence). This CDR3 has 13 amino acids. V was trimmed by 2 bases and J by 6 bases, leaving 8 bases between them. As DNA, the CDR3 is TGTGCCAGTAGTATACAGGGCTTTCAGCCCCAGCATTTT. Encoded protein: CASSIQGFQPQHF. The variable domain in full, with the rest retrieved from reference TRBV19 and TRBJ1-5, is DGGITQSPKYLFRKEGQNVTLSCEQNLNHDAMYWYRQDPGQGLRLIYYSQIVNDFQKGDIAEGYSVSREKKESFPLTVTSAQKNPTAFYLCASSIQGFQPQHFGDGTRLSIL.

The CDR3 is CASSLGAEQETQYF. As DNA, the CDR3 is TGTGCCAGCAGCTTAGGGGCAGAACAAGAGACCCAGTACTTC. The chain links TRBV7-7 to TRBJ2-5; D not certain. The CDR3 has 14 residues. V was pared by 1 base and J by 2 bases, with 8 bases between. CDR1 is SSHAT, CDR2 FNYEAQ, per germline (reference sequence). The whole variable domain, remainder taken from reference TRBV7-7 and TRBJ2-5, is GAGVSQSPRYKVTKRGQDVTLRCDPISSHATLYWYQQALGQGPEFLTYFNYEAQPDKSGLPSDRFSAERPEGSISTLTIQRTEQRDSAMYRCASSLGAEQETQYFGPGTRLLVL.

The V and J genes are TRBV2 and TRBJ2-3, with 11 bases lining up with TRBD2. After removal of 5 bases from V and 6 bases from J, the junction contained 10 bases not matched to a gene. CDR3 length equals 16 residues. The V gene's germline CDR1 is SNHLY and CDR2 FYNNEI. The CDR3 DNA is TGTGCCAGCAGTCCTCGACTAGCGGGGTCCCCGGATACGCAGTATTTT. This encodes CASSPRLAGSPDTQYF.